These 22 T cell receptor beta chains were sequenced from one sample in a study of patients and donors after allogeneic stem cell transplantation. MiXCR was run by TCRdb on the RT-PCR reads, yielding one entry per CDR3 protein. The sample lists some 960,000 distinct CDR3 sequences; roughly 18% were seen once. Specimen: blood, either unsorted or a sorted T cell fraction (not recorded which). The origin of the receptors is a human donor who was either an allogeneic HSCT recipient or a stem cell or donor lymphocyte infusion donor (not recorded which). It is not recorded whose cells these are; they may come from a transplant donor.

The V and J genes are TRBV5-8 and TRBJ1-5; D unresolved. The CDR3 contains 16 residues. In germline, CDR1 is SGHTS, CDR2 YDEGEE. Trimming cost V 0 bases and J 0 bases, with 10 bases left between them. In DNA form, the CDR3 reads TGTGCCAGCAGCTTGGTCGGCGGAATTAGCAATCAGCCCCAGCATTTT. Its protein product is CASSLVGGISNQPQHF.

The chain combines TRBV3-1 with TRBJ1-2, with TRBD1 matching over 7 bases. The V gene's germline CDR1 is LGHDT and CDR2 YNNKEL (reference sequence). The trim removed 4 bases at V and 8 bases at J, leaving 10 bases unmatched. The CDR3 runs to 14 residues. Here the CDR3 DNA reads TGTGCCAGCAGCCCGGGACAGAAGGAGAGGGGCTACACCTTC. Translation gives CASSPGQKERGYTF. Full variable domain (remainder filled in from reference TRBV3-1 and TRBJ1-2): DTAVSQTPKYLVTQMGNDKSIKCEQNLGHDTMYWYKQDSKKFLKIMFSYNNKELIINETVPNRFSPKSPDKAHLNLHINSLELGDSAVYFCASSPGQKERGYTFGSGTRLTVV.

This chain connects TRBV12-3 or TRBV12-4 to TRBJ1-6, with D unresolved. The CDR3 has 15 amino acids. V shed 6 bases and J shed 8 bases, with 17 bases lying between them. CDR3 sequence (DNA): TGTGCCAGCAGAGTAGACGGCCGCACCGATTCACCCCTCCACTTT. Protein sequence: CASRVDGRTDSPLHF.

V gene TRBV6-4 combines with J gene TRBJ1-4, with D perhaps matching TRBD1 (6 bases). CDR3 size: 14 residues. Germline-derived CDR1 and CDR2 are MRHNA and SNTAGT. V was shortened by 0 bases and J by 5 bases, with 7 bases between the two germline ends. The CDR3 bases are TGTGCCAGCAGTGACTCCCAGGGGAATGAAAAACTGTTTTTT. Translated: CASSDSQGNEKLFF.

The V and J genes are TRBV2 and TRBJ2-7, with 7 bases matching TRBD2. V was clipped by 4 bases and J by 4 bases; unmatched bases: 10. The V gene's germline CDR1 is SNHLY and CDR2 FYNNEI. The CDR3 loop spans 15 amino acids. CDR3 sequence (DNA): TGTGCCAGCAGTGCGGAGGGAGGGCTTGGATACGAGCAGTACTTC. It encodes CASSAEGGLGYEQYF.

This clonotype was seen more than once but under ten times. The chain has TRBV20-1 and TRBJ1-1; possibly TRBD1 for D (5 bases). The V end was cut by 0 bases, the J end by 0 bases, with 17 bases between. CDR3 length: 17 amino acids. Germline-derived CDR1 and CDR2 are DFQATT and SNEGSKA (reference sequence). The CDR3 reads CSARDLRKRQLNTEAFF. DNA for the CDR3: TGCAGTGCTAGAGATCTTAGGAAGAGACAGCTGAACACTGAAGCTTTCTTT.

There are a few counts of this clonotype. The rearrangement uses TRBV20-1 and TRBJ2-7, with 10 bases that match TRBD2. The CDR3 loop spans 16 amino acids. V lost 0 bases to trimming and J lost 3 bases; unmatched junction nucleotides: 8. The germline V gene encodes CDR1 DFQATT and CDR2 SNEGSKA (reference sequence). The CDR3 is CSARDPLAGENYEQYF. The DNA for the CDR3 is TGCAGTGCTAGAGACCCCCTAGCGGGAGAGAACTACGAGCAGTACTTC.

The V and J genes are TRBV4-1 and TRBJ1-2; D call uncertain. The CDR3 runs 14 residues. The germline V gene has CDR1 MGHRA and CDR2 YSYEKL. Trimming shortened V by 6 bases and J by 8 bases, and 19 bases separated the two germline ends. CDR3 sequence: CASRDVRVSRGYTF. In DNA, the CDR3 is TGCGCCAGCAGGGACGTAAGAGTGAGCAGGGGCTACACCTTC.

This sequence joins TRBV5-1 and TRBJ2-7; TRBD2 matches 7 bases. V trimming: 5 bases; J trimming: 1 base; junction bases outside the gene matches: 6. Germline V CDR1 and CDR2: SGHRS, YFSETQ. This CDR3 is 14 amino acids long. CDR3: CASRWTRTSYEQYF. The CDR3 DNA reads TGCGCCAGCAGGTGGACTAGGACATCCTACGAGCAGTACTTC.

This clonotype was observed a handful of times. The chain joins TRBV9 to TRBJ2-1; a possible D gene is TRBD2 (6 bases). Germline V gene sequence: CDR1 SGDLS, CDR2 YYNGEE. The CDR3 loop spans 15 amino acids. Trimming took 7 bases from V and 0 from J, leaving 14 bases between them. DNA of the CDR3: TGTGCCAGCGGGGACTCTCTGAGCTCCTACAATGAGCAGTTCTTC. This encodes CASGDSLSSYNEQFF.

This clonotype was seen a few times. This chain connects TRBV9 to TRBJ2-7; the match to TRBD2 covers 13 bases. In germline, CDR1 is SGDLS, CDR2 YYNGEE. The V segment lost 7 bases and the J segment 7 bases; nucleotides outside the gene matches: 11. This CDR3 contains 15 residues. The CDR3, as DNA: TGTGCCAGCTCCGGACTAGCGGGAGACTTCGGGGAGCAGTACTTC. It specifies CASSGLAGDFGEQYF.

This rearrangement joins TRBV4-1 to TRBJ1-6; TRBD1 is a possible D gene (5 bases). This CDR3 comprises 20 residues. V was clipped by 0 bases and J by 8 bases, with 26 bases between them. Germline CDR1 is MGHRA and CDR2 is YSYEKL. The CDR3 region is CASSQDPGRANSPEDSPLHF. CDR3 in DNA: TGCGCCAGCAGCCAAGACCCGGGGCGCGCAAACTCCCCGGAGGATTCACCCCTCCACTTT.

This clonotype was seen only a few times. The chain is built from TRBV11-3 and TRBJ2-1; no firm D call. V gave up 1 base and J gave up 4 bases, with 11 bases separating them. From germline, CDR1 is SGHNT and CDR2 YENEEA. This CDR3 comprises 15 residues. CDR3 sequence (DNA): TGTGCCAGCAGCTTAGTTTCGATGGGATACAATGAGCAGTTCTTC. Its translation: CASSLVSMGYNEQFF.

J is TRBJ2-5 and V is TRBV14; D is undetermined. Trimming took off 4 bases at V and 1 base at J, with 7 bases between the two ends. In germline, CDR1 is SGHDN, CDR2 FVKESK. The CDR3 contains 13 residues. CDR3: CASSPVRQETQYF. CDR3 coding DNA: TGTGCCAGCAGCCCCGTACGCCAAGAGACCCAGTACTTC.

This clonotype was observed at least ten times. The V and J genes are TRBV12-3 or TRBV12-4 and TRBJ1-1; D is ambiguous. This CDR3 has 11 amino acids. V was trimmed by 5 bases and J by 10 bases, leaving 11 bases between them. CDR3 coding DNA: TGTGCCAGCAGTACCTACGAGGGAGCTTTCTTT. Translating gives CASSTYEGAFF.

V is TRBV12-3 or TRBV12-4 and J is TRBJ2-7, with D tentatively TRBD1 (5 bases). This CDR3 is 13 amino acids long. V was clipped by 5 bases and J by 6 bases, with 14 bases between them. CDR3 sequence (DNA): TGTGCCAGCAGTCAGGGTCCCGTGTTCGAGCAGTACTTC. As protein: CASSQGPVFEQYF.

This clonotype was detected ten times or more. CDR3 DNA sequence: TGTGCCAGCAGTTTTCGGGGGAGCGGGGAGACCCAGTACTTC. Amino acid sequence: CASSFRGSGETQYF. The gene calls are TRBV12-3 or TRBV12-4 and TRBJ2-5; a weak D match, TRBD2 (6 bases). The CDR3 sequence is 14 residues long. The ends were cut back, 3 bases at V and 5 bases at J, with 13 bases in the middle.

This clonotype has a handful of counts. V is TRBV24-1 and J is TRBJ1-4; unclear D gene. Per germline, CDR1 KGHDR and CDR2 SFDVKD. V gave up 3 bases and J gave up 7 bases, with 11 bases separating them. The CDR3 is 14 residues long. CDR3 nucleotide sequence: TGTGCCACCAGTGATCAAGGACGGCCTGAAAAACTGTTTTTT. This sequence encodes CATSDQGRPEKLFF.

This clonotype was found a few times. The CDR3 region is CASLGGGRKNIQYF. CDR3 sequence (DNA): TGCGCCAGCTTAGGCGGGGGGCGCAAAAACATTCAGTACTTC. The gene calls are TRBV10-2 and TRBJ2-4; 8 bases align to TRBD2. Germline V gene lookup returns CDR1 WSHSY and CDR2 SAAADI. This CDR3 has 14 amino acids. J was trimmed by 3 bases and V by 8 bases; bases with no gene match: 6.

The table lists this clonotype with a few counts. The chain has TRBV6-1 and TRBJ2-7; 10 nucleotides agree with TRBD2. CDR3 length equals 14 residues. The trim removed 5 bases at V and 5 bases at J, leaving 6 bases unmatched. Germline lookup yields CDR1 MNHNS and CDR2 SASEGT. CDR3 protein: CASSPGTSVNEQYF. CDR3 bases: TGTGCCAGCAGTCCCGGGACTAGCGTCAACGAGCAGTACTTC.

The chain uses TRBV6-1 and TRBJ1-2, with 7 bases that match TRBD1. The germline V gene has CDR1 MNHNS and CDR2 SASEGT. The CDR3 contains 13 residues. Germline trimming cut 10 bases from V and 2 bases from J; bases unmatched to any gene: 7. The CDR3 loop reads CATRGGVNYGYTF. DNA for the CDR3: TGTGCCACCAGGGGGGGAGTGAACTATGGCTACACCTTC.

The rearrangement uses TRBV4-2 and TRBJ2-3; 7 positions agree with TRBD2. Germline V gene data show CDR1 as LGHNA and CDR2 as YNFKEQ. This CDR3 region has 13 residues. Trimming took 5 bases from V and 6 from J; bases not matched to a gene: 5. The CDR3 spells CASSTSGIDTQYF. The DNA of the CDR3 is TGTGCCAGCAGCACGAGCGGGATTGATACGCAGTATTTT.